This T cell receptor (beta chain) was sequenced during a study of beta chain features in type 1 diabetes. Study results and limitations: Moderate but significant shortening of TCRB CDR3s was recorded in all four CD4+ subsets from Type 1 diabetes patients.

This CDR3 region has 15 residues. V shed 5 bases and J 3 bases; nucleotides not matched to a gene: 2. The germline CDR1 and CDR2 sequences are SGHAT and FQNNGV. The authors obtained over 95% purity in all sorted populations. The whole isolated RNA underwent reverse transcription, so sequencing captured expressed TCRB transcripts. TCRdb's table, derived via immunoSEQ multiplex PCR, lists solely in-frame clones and lacks some. The table records under 350,000 clones, around 24% of them present only once. This clone was counted only a few times. The target antigen is unknown. Other DNA sequences from this sample encode an identical CDR3 as well.

Material: naive CD4+ T cells from blood. This clonotype originated in a woman aged 30 to 39 with type 1 diabetes. This chain links TRBV11-2 with TRBJ2-1, with TRBD2 identical over 12 bases. The DNA for the CDR3 is TGTGCCAGCAGCCCGGGACTAGCGGGCTACAATGAGCAGTTCTTC. As protein: CASSPGLAGYNEQFF.